The source of this T cell receptor (beta chain) is a study of a mutant IDH1 vaccine in newly diagnosed glioma. Study-wide background: Vaccination was launched 4-6 weeks after radiotherapy alone, or with temozolomide cycles. Before enrollment, the patients had been treated with radiotherapy alone, temozolomide alone, or both together. Most of them had received both.

The length of the CDR3 is 13 residues. Trimming left V 0 bases short and J 4 bases short, with 7 bases between. The germline V gene has CDR1 SGHRS and CDR2 YFSETQ. The time point was: week 23, last vaccination. A single vaccine dose contained 300 ug of mutant IDH1 20-mer peptide, and topical imiquimod was used with it. Worth noting for this clone: What it recognizes is unknown.

TCRdb keeps only in-frame clones here, not all; method: immunoSEQ multiplex PCR. The sample lists approximately 41,000 clones; around 78% were seen once. The gene calls are TRBV5-1 and TRBJ1-2; D call uncertain. This receptor was taken from a woman between 40 and 50 years old with glioma. Some clones in this sample may be carry-over from other donors' samples. The sequencing here drew on PBMCs, taken from a glioma patient whose treatment included an IDH1 peptide vaccine. CDR3 amino acids: CASSLDPLYGYTF. The CDR3 DNA sequence: TGCGCCAGCAGCTTGGACCCCCTCTATGGCTACACCTTC.